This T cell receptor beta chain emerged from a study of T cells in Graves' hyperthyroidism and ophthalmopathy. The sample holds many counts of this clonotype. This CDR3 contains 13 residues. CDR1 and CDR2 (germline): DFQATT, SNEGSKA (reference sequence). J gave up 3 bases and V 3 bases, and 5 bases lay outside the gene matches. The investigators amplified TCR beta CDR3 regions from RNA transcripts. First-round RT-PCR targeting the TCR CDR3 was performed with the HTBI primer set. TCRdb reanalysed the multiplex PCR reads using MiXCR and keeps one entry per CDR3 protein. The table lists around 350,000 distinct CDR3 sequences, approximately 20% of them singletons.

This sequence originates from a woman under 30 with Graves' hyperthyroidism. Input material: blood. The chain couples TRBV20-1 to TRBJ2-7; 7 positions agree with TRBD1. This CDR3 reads CSARGQPDYEQYF. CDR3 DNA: TGCAGTGCTAGGGGACAGCCGGACTACGAGCAGTACTTC.